Presented here are 3 T cell receptor beta chains from one specimen sequenced in a study of cytomegalovirus exposure and HLA in healthy donors. The PCR ran on 60 Vbeta and 13 Jbeta primers. The protocol was immunoSEQ multiplex PCR, while the TCRdb copy is restricted to in-frame clones and leaves out a portion. The table has roughly 55,000 clones, 77% seen once. Material for sequencing was PBMCs. These TCRs come from a female donor in good health and CMV-seronegative.

The count of this clone is one. The V and J genes are TRBV19 and TRBJ2-7, with 7 nucleotides matching TRBD1. Germline CDR1 LNHDA, CDR2 SQIVND (reference sequence). J was trimmed by 0 bases and V by 1 base; bases with no gene match: 3. The CDR3 contains 15 residues. Here the CDR3 reads CASSIGTGLSYEQYF. The CDR3 coding sequence is TGTGCCAGTAGTATAGGGACAGGACTCTCCTACGAGCAGTACTTC. The full variable domain, rest sourced from reference TRBV19 and TRBJ2-7, is DGGITQSPKYLFRKEGQNVTLSCEQNLNHDAMYWYRQDPGQGLRLIYYSQIVNDFQKGDIAEGYSVSREKKESFPLTVTSAQKNPTAFYLCASSIGTGLSYEQYFGPGTRLTVT.

In this sample, this clone turned up a few times. The chain employs TRBV7-2 and TRBJ2-7, with TRBD2 matching over 8 bases. The CDR3 is 16 amino acids. Germline V gives CDR1 SGHTA, CDR2 FQGNSA. V shed 1 base and J 3 bases; nucleotides not matched to a gene: 8. The CDR3 sequence is CASSLGAGGGNYEQYF. For the CDR3, the DNA is TGTGCCAGCAGCTTAGGGGCCGGGGGGGGCAACTACGAGCAGTACTTC.

In its sample, this clone was seen a few times. V gene TRBV2 combines with J gene TRBJ1-1; D call uncertain. CDR1 is SNHLY, CDR2 FYNNEI, per germline. V was pared by 8 bases and J by 8 bases, with 15 bases between. CDR3 length equals 12 residues. CDR3: CASGSRKTEAFF. The CDR3 nucleotides read TGTGCCAGCGGTTCGAGGAAAACGGAAGCTTTCTTT.